The 11 T cell receptor beta chains presented below share a single source sample, sequenced in a study of spatial heterogeneity in lung cancer. General study results and limits: Within tumors, counts of expanded alpha and beta TCRs tracked tumor mutation counts.

These receptors' targets are unknown. TCRdb redid the calling of the 5' RACE reads with MiXCR, one entry per CDR3 protein. The sample has some 4,000 distinct CDR3 sequences, roughly 35% seen once. Time point reported: sample taken at primary tumor resection. Sequencing used lung tumor tissue, obtained at surgery. Receptor source: a male donor with early-stage non-small cell lung cancer.

Relative to its sample, this clonotype is medium-sized. The chain has TRBV12-3 or TRBV12-4 and TRBJ1-3; D is undetermined. The CDR3 totals 15 residues. V lost 2 bases and J lost 2, with 10 bases in between. This CDR3 is CASSLYPRTGNTIYF. The CDR3 coding sequence is TGTGCCAGCAGTTTATATCCAAGGACTGGAAACACCATATATTTT.

The chain carries TRBV5-1 and TRBJ2-7; possibly TRBD2 for D (5 bases). The CDR3 runs to 14 residues. The germline V and J ends were trimmed by 4 bases and 5 bases, with 16 bases remaining between them. Germline V gene data show CDR1 as SGHRS and CDR2 as YFSETQ. The CDR3 coding sequence is TGCGCCAGCAGCCCCGCAGCGGCAGCCAACGAGCAGTACTTC. Translation: CASSPAAAANEQYF.

The rearrangement links TRBV7-9 to TRBJ2-7; 13 nucleotides line up with TRBD2. Losses at the gene ends were 5 bases for V and 3 bases for J; bases not matched to a gene: 4. The CDR3 has 15 residues. Germline values: CDR1 SEHNR, CDR2 FQNEAQ (reference sequence). DNA for the CDR3: TGTGCCAGCAGCAAGGGACTAGCGGGACTCTACGAGCAGTACTTC. It is translated as CASSKGLAGLYEQYF.

This rearrangement joins TRBV11-1 to TRBJ2-7; D is possibly TRBD1 (6 bases). Trimming took off 0 bases at V and 2 bases at J, with 11 bases between the two ends. The CDR3 length is 15 residues. Germline assignment: CDR1 SGHAT and CDR2 FQDESV (reference sequence). The CDR3 sequence: CASSLAQGGAYEQYF. CDR3 bases: TGTGCCAGCAGCTTAGCGCAAGGGGGAGCCTACGAGCAGTACTTC.

By share, this clonotype ranks as large (0.1 to 1%). The rearrangement links TRBV20-1 to TRBJ2-6; D possibly corresponds to TRBD2 (5 bases). The CDR3 sequence is 17 residues long. CDR1 and CDR2 from the germline V gene are DFQATT and SNEGSKA (reference sequence). The V end lost 3 bases, the J end lost 0 bases, and 15 bases lay between the germline ends. The CDR3 nucleotides are TGCAGTGCTAGGGTTCAAGGCACTAGCTCTGGGGCCAACGTCCTGACTTTC. This codes for CSARVQGTSSGANVLTF.

The genes are TRBV9 and TRBJ2-1; the D is unclear. CDR3 length: 15 residues. Trimming pared 2 bases from V and 0 bases from J, leaving 9 bases between. Germline CDR1 and CDR2: SGDLS and YYNGEE. The CDR3 sequence: CASSVRPTSYNEQFF. CDR3 nucleotide sequence: TGTGCCAGCAGCGTTAGGCCCACCTCCTACAATGAGCAGTTCTTC.

The J gene is TRBJ2-7, the V gene TRBV5-1, with D possibly matching TRBD1 (5 bases). V was shortened by 0 bases and J by 5 bases, with 12 bases between the two germline ends. Germline CDR1 and CDR2: SGHRS and YFSETQ. CDR3 size: 14 residues. The CDR3 DNA reads TGCGCCAGCAGCTTGGCAGGGTTAGGGGACGAGCAGTACTTC. Translation gives CASSLAGLGDEQYF.

The chain couples TRBV29-1 to TRBJ2-2, with D perhaps assigned TRBD1 or TRBD2 (5 bases each). This CDR3 region has 12 residues. Trimming cost V 6 bases and J 6 bases, with 11 bases left between them. Germline lookup yields CDR1 SQVTM and CDR2 ANQGSEA. DNA of the CDR3: TGCAGCGTATGGGACGGCGCCGGGGAGCTGTTTTTT. As protein: CSVWDGAGELFF.

At least ten counts were recorded for this clonotype. V usage is TRBV7-9 and J usage is TRBJ2-7; 8 bases align to TRBD1. Unmatched junction bases numbered 18, after V lost 5 bases and J lost 6 bases. There are 17 residues in the CDR3. The germline CDR1 and CDR2 sequences are SEHNR and FQNEAQ (reference sequence). The CDR3 spells CASSLAGGSGHGREQYF. In DNA, the CDR3 is TGTGCCAGCAGCCTGGCAGGGGGCTCAGGGCATGGACGCGAGCAGTACTTC. Using reference TRBV7-9 and TRBJ2-7 for the parts outside the CDR3, the full variable domain is DTGVSQNPRHKITKRGQNVTFRCDPISEHNRLYWYRQTLGQGPEFLTYFQNEAQLEKSRLLSDRFSAERPKGSFSTLEIQRTEQGDSAMYLCASSLAGGSGHGREQYFGPGTRLTVT.

V and J are TRBV6-5 and TRBJ1-1; D remains unclear. CDR1 and CDR2 from the germline V gene are MNHEY and SVGAGI. The V end lost 4 bases, the J end lost 7 bases, and 10 bases lay between the germline ends. The CDR3 totals 12 residues. In nucleotides, the CDR3 is TGTGCCAGCAGTTCCCCATGGGGTGAAGCTTTCTTT. Amino acids: CASSSPWGEAFF.

The chain couples TRBV7-9 to TRBJ2-1; 9 nucleotides match TRBD2. From germline, CDR1 is SEHNR and CDR2 FQNEAQ (reference sequence). The CDR3 is 17 residues long. V dropped 0 bases and J dropped 6; count of bases not matched to a gene: 9. CDR3 protein: CASSLAGGGRDFNEQFF. The CDR3 DNA is TGTGCCAGCAGCTTAGCTGGAGGCGGGAGGGATTTCAATGAGCAGTTCTTC.